This TCR beta chain was documented in a study of technical replicates of blood from a handful of donors. Repertoires were generated with immunoSEQ multiplex PCR, while TCRdb's copy carries only in-frame clones and drops some. The data show tens of thousands of clones, 94% seen once. CDR1 is MNHEY, CDR2 SVGAGI, per germline. Trimming removed 4 bases at V and 0 bases at J, with 12 bases between. The CDR3 spans 15 residues. This chain uses TRBV6-5 with TRBJ1-1; no clear D. This TCR was sampled from a human donor in good health. Sequenced sample: T cells isolated from PBMCs. Written as DNA, the CDR3 is TGTGCCAGCAGTTCATTTGGGCTCATGAACACTGAAGCTTTCTTT. Its translation: CASSSFGLMNTEAFF.